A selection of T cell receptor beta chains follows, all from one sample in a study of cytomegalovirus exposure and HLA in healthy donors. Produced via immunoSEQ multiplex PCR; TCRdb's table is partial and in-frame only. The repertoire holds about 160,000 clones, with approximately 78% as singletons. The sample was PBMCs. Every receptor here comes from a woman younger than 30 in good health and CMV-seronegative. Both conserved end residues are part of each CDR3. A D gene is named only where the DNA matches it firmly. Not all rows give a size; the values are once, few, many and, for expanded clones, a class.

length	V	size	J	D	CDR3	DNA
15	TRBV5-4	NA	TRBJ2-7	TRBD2	CASSLGLAGAYEQYF	TGTGCCAGCAGCCTGGGACTAGCGGGGGCCTACGAGCAGTACTTC
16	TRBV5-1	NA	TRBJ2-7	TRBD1	CASSLDPGTGDPEQYF	TGCGCCAGCAGCCTCGACCCCGGGACAGGGGATCCCGAGCAGTACTTC
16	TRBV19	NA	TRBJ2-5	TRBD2	CASSVRTSAYQETQYF	TGTGCCAGTAGTGTCCGGACTAGCGCGTACCAAGAGACCCAGTACTTC
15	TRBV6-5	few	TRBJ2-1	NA	CASRTGVASYNEQFF	TGTGCCAGCAGAACTGGAGTAGCCTCCTACAATGAGCAGTTCTTC
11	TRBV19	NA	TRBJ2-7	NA	CASIGNYEQYF	TGTGCCAGTATCGGGAACTACGAGCAGTACTTC
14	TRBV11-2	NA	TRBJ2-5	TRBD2	CASSLDWGGLEQYF	TGTGCCAGCAGCTTAGACTGGGGGGGTTTAGAGCAGTACTTC
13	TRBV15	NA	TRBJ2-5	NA	CATSRAQLETQYF	TGTGCCACCAGCAGAGCGCAGTTAGAGACCCAGTACTTC
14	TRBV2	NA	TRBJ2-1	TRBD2	CASKLAGAPNEQFF	TGTGCCAGTAAACTAGCGGGGGCCCCAAATGAGCAGTTCTTC
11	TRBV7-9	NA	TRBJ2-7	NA	CASSSAYEQYF	TGTGCCAGCAGTTCTGCCTACGAGCAGTACTTC
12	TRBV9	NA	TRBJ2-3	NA	CASSASPDTQYF	TGTGCCAGCAGCGCCTCCCCAGATACGCAGTATTTT
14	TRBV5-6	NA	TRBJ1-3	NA	CASSLSGVGNTIYF	TGTGCCAGCAGCTTGTCAGGGGTCGGAAACACCATATATTTT
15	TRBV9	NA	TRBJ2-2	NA	CASSSGQKNTGELFF	TGTGCCAGCAGCTCCGGACAGAAGAACACCGGGGAGCTGTTTTTT
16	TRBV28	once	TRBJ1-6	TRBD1	CASSPSGTGRTSPLHF	TGTGCCAGCAGCCCGAGCGGGACAGGGAGGACCTCCCCCCTCCACTTT
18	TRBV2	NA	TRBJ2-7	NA	CASSEAWRGGPVVYEQYF	TGTGCCAGCAGTGAAGCTTGGAGGGGGGGACCCGTGGTCTACGAGCAGTACTTC
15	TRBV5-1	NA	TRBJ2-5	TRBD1	CASSTGDRGGETQYF	TGCGCCAGCAGCACAGGGGACAGGGGAGGGGAGACCCAGTACTTC
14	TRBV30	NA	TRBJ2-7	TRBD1	CAWSAGTGWYEQYF	TGTGCCTGGAGCGCCGGGACAGGGTGGTACGAGCAGTACTTC
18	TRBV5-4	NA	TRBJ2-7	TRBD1	CASSIPGQGLITRTEQYF	TGTGCCAGCAGCATACCGGGACAGGGGCTAATTACGAGGACCGAGCAGTACTTC